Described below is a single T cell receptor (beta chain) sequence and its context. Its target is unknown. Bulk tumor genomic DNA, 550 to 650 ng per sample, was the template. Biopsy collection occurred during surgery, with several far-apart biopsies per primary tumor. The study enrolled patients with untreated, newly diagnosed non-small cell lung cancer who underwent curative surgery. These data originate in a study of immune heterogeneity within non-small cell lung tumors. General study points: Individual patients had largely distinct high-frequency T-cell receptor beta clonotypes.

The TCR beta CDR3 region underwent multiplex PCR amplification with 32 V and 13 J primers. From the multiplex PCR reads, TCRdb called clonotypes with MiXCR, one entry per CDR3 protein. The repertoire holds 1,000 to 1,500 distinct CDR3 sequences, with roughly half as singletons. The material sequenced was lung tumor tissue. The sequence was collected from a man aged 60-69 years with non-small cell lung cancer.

The CDR3 DNA reads as TGTGCCAGTGGGACTAGCGGGACCACCGGGGAGCTGTTTTTT. Amino acid sequence: CASGTSGTTGELFF. The chain combines TRBV6-1 with TRBJ2-2; 13 bases match TRBD2. This CDR3 comprises 14 residues. Germline-derived CDR1 and CDR2 are MNHNS and SASEGT. Trimming cost V 9 bases and J 4 bases; bases outside gene matches: 2.